These 11 T cell receptor beta chains were sequenced from one sample in a study of OX40 agonist ivuxolimab in advanced cancers. The repertoire was sequenced with immunoSEQ multiplex PCR; TCRdb's copy has only in-frame clones and lacks some. The sample yields some 42,000 clones, 82% seen once. The sequences come from CD4+ or CD8+ T cells sorted from blood, collected in a trial of the OX40 agonist ivuxolimab. These TCRs come from an adult with an advanced solid tumor such as melanoma, head and neck, liver or kidney cancer.

The chain has TRBV4-1 and TRBJ2-2; D remains ambiguous. Per germline, CDR1 MGHRA and CDR2 YSYEKL. V lost 0 bases to trimming and J lost 6 bases, with 8 bases between them. CDR3 length: 14 amino acids. CDR3 amino acids: CASSQDFGPGELFF. In DNA, the CDR3 is TGCGCCAGCAGCCAAGATTTTGGCCCCGGGGAGCTGTTTTTT.

The chain links TRBV5-1 to TRBJ2-7; TRBD2 matches 13 bases. The germline gives CDR1 SGHRS, CDR2 YFSETQ. J gave up 4 bases and V 4 bases, and 5 bases lay outside the gene matches. The CDR3 runs 15 residues. In nucleotides, the CDR3 is TGCGCCAGCAGCAACGGACTAGCGGGAGTGTACGAGCAGTACTTC. Protein product: CASSNGLAGVYEQYF. The entire variable domain, with the rest obtained from reference TRBV5-1 and TRBJ2-7, is as follows: KAGVTQTPRYLIKTRGQQVTLSCSPISGHRSVSWYQQTPGQGLQFLFEYFSETQRNKGNFPGRFSGRQFSNSRSEMNVSTLELGDSALYLCASSNGLAGVYEQYFGPGTRLTVT.

This clone was seen only once. The V and J genes are TRBV7-3 and TRBJ2-6; tentative D call: TRBD1 (5 bases). Germline CDR1 reads SGHTA; CDR2 reads FQGTGA. The CDR3 totals 15 residues. Trimming removed 7 bases from V and 3 bases from J, with 13 bases in between. The CDR3 spells CASTPFRDGANVLTF. The CDR3 DNA is TGTGCCAGCACCCCCTTCAGGGATGGGGCCAACGTCCTGACTTTC.

The chain recombines TRBV28 with TRBJ1-5; D remains unclear. CDR3 size: 11 residues. The V end lost 7 bases, the J end lost 5 bases, and 6 bases lay between the germline ends. CDR1 MDHEN and CDR2 SYDVKM come from the germline V gene. In DNA form, the CDR3 reads TGTGCCAGCATGGGGTATCAGCCCCAGCATTTT. Protein: CASMGYQPQHF.

V is TRBV6-5 and J is TRBJ2-2; TRBD2 matches at 12 bases. Germline trimming cut 6 bases from V and 7 bases from J; bases unmatched to any gene: 6. CDR1 MNHEY and CDR2 SVGAGI come from the germline V gene. This CDR3 has 15 residues. The CDR3 sequence is CASRGTSGSGGELFF. The DNA for the CDR3 is TGTGCCAGCAGAGGGACTAGCGGGTCGGGCGGGGAGCTGTTTTTT.

The rearrangement joins TRBV19 to TRBJ2-1; D may match TRBD1 or TRBD2 (7 bases each). The germline CDR1 and CDR2 sequences are LNHDA and SQIVND (reference sequence). CDR3 length equals 14 residues. V lost 8 bases, J lost 12 bases, and 23 bases lay in between. The CDR3 loop reads CASYAGGGPYGQFF. The DNA of the CDR3 is TGTGCCAGTTATGCAGGGGGGGGACCCTATGGGCAGTTCTTC. The entire variable domain, with the rest obtained from reference TRBV19 and TRBJ2-1, is as follows: DGGITQSPKYLFRKEGQNVTLSCEQNLNHDAMYWYRQDPGQGLRLIYYSQIVNDFQKGDIAEGYSVSREKKESFPLTVTSAQKNPTAFYLCASYAGGGPYGQFFGPGTRLTVL.

The chain couples TRBV27 to TRBJ1-1, with D possibly being TRBD1 (6 bases). The CDR3 has 13 amino acids. Germline CDR1 and CDR2: MNHEY and SMNVEV (reference sequence). Between the trimmed V and J ends, which lost 3 bases and 4 bases, there was a span of 9 bases. CDR3 region: CASSFRGATEAFF. The CDR3 coding sequence is TGTGCCAGCAGTTTCCGGGGGGCCACTGAAGCTTTCTTT.

The rearrangement links TRBV11-1 to TRBJ1-6, with 9 bases aligning to TRBD1. The CDR3 loop spans 13 amino acids. V lost 6 bases to trimming and J lost 11 bases; unmatched junction nucleotides: 5. Germline lookup yields CDR1 SGHAT and CDR2 FQDESV (reference sequence). In DNA form, the CDR3 reads TGTGCCAGCAGAACAGGGGGCCGGGCACCCCTCCACTTT. Residues: CASRTGGRAPLHF.

In this sample, this clone turned up a few times. The chain links TRBV25-1 to TRBJ2-1; tentative D call: TRBD1 (5 bases). Germline CDR1 reads MGHDK; CDR2 reads SYGVNS. This CDR3 contains 15 residues. V was shortened by 1 base and J by 8 bases, with 15 bases between the two germline ends. This CDR3 is CASSESGIFNDEQFF. Here the CDR3 DNA reads TGTGCCAGCAGTGAATCAGGGATCTTTAACGATGAGCAGTTCTTC.

This chain uses TRBV27 with TRBJ2-1, with a weak D call TRBD1 (5 bases). Germline lookup yields CDR1 MNHEY and CDR2 SMNVEV (reference sequence). The ends were cut back, 4 bases at V and 5 bases at J, with 9 bases in the middle. The CDR3 runs to 13 residues. The CDR3 protein is CASSWTSNNEQFF. The CDR3 DNA reads as TGTGCCAGCAGTTGGACAAGCAACAATGAGCAGTTCTTC.

The genes are TRBV12-5 and TRBJ2-7; 7 bases match TRBD1. The CDR3 loop spans 14 amino acids. Germline CDR1 LGHNT, CDR2 FRNRAP. With V trimmed by 9 bases and J by 5 bases, 13 bases remained unmatched. CDR3 DNA: TGTGCTAGCGGGATACCCAGGGGGAGCCACGAGCAGTACTTC. Amino acid sequence: CASGIPRGSHEQYF.